The 18 T cell receptor beta chains in this list originate from one sample, sequenced in a study of blood T cell repertoires in COVID-19. The data were produced by immunoSEQ multiplex PCR, yet TCRdb's version contains in-frame clones alone and is incomplete. The table includes some 87,000 clones, approximately 80% detected once. Sequenced material: peripheral blood. These receptor sequences come from a woman aged 65 to 85 with active or convalescent COVID-19.

The chain employs TRBV9 and TRBJ2-5, with D possibly being TRBD2 (6 bases). V was cut by 4 bases and J by 4 bases, with 14 bases left in between. This CDR3 is built from 14 residues. CDR1 SGDLS and CDR2 YYNGEE come from the germline V gene. The CDR3 region has the DNA TGTGCCAGCAGCTCCCGACTAGACGGAGAGACCCAGTACTTC. The encoded protein is CASSSRLDGETQYF.

J is TRBJ2-7 and V is TRBV7-2, with a possible D match to TRBD1 (7 bases). CDR3 length: 14 amino acids. Germline V lookup: CDR1 SGHTA, CDR2 FQGNSA. Between the trimmed V and J ends, which lost 5 bases and 4 bases, there was a span of 15 bases. CDR3 protein: CASSPQGGLYEQYF. The DNA for the CDR3 is TGTGCCAGCAGCCCCCAGGGGGGCCTTTACGAGCAGTACTTC.

This sequence joins TRBV4-3 and TRBJ2-1; TRBD1 matches 9 bases. The CDR3 consists of 16 residues. CDR1 is LGHNA and CDR2 is YSLEER in the germline V gene. The V gene end was trimmed by 0 bases and the J gene end by 7 bases; junction bases not matched to a gene: 7. In DNA, the CDR3 is TGCGCCAGCAGCCAAGATACAGGGGGCGTTGGGAATGAGCAGTTCTTC. This gives the protein CASSQDTGGVGNEQFF.

V is TRBV2 and J is TRBJ1-6; D perhaps matches TRBD1 (5 bases). Per the germline V gene, CDR1 is SNHLY and CDR2 is FYNNEI. The V end lost 6 bases, the J end lost 5 bases, and 14 bases lay between the germline ends. This CDR3 spans 15 amino acids. CDR3 sequence (DNA): TGTGCCAGCAGGGCCCTGACAGTGAATAATTCACCCCTCCACTTT. Translation: CASRALTVNNSPLHF.

V usage is TRBV12-3 or TRBV12-4 and J usage is TRBJ1-2, with TRBD1 identical over 7 bases. V trimming: 5 bases; J trimming: 5 bases; junction bases outside the gene matches: 5. The CDR3 contains 13 residues. CDR3: CASSTGQAYGYTF. CDR3 sequence (DNA): TGTGCCAGCAGTACCGGACAGGCTTATGGCTACACCTTC.

The chain has TRBV5-6 and TRBJ2-4, with D tentatively TRBD2 (5 bases). Trimming removed 2 bases from V and 11 bases from J, with 14 bases in between. Per germline, CDR1 SGHDT and CDR2 YYEEEE. The CDR3 has 13 amino acids. The CDR3 nucleotides are TGTGCCAGCAGCTTCGTGGCGGAGGCTTTTCAGTACTTC. Its protein product is CASSFVAEAFQYF.

This rearrangement joins TRBV11-2 to TRBJ2-7, with TRBD1 matching 10 bases. From germline, CDR1 is SGHAT and CDR2 FQNNGV. CDR3 length: 14 amino acids. The V segment lost 4 bases and the J segment 4 bases; nucleotides outside the gene matches: 4. CDR3 nucleotides: TGTGCCAGCAGCTATTGGACAGGGGGTTACGAGCAGTACTTC. Translated, it gives CASSYWTGGYEQYF.

The table lists this clone with a count of one. The chain uses TRBV4-3 and TRBJ2-5; D is uncertain. V gave up 2 bases and J gave up 0 bases, with 10 bases separating them. The CDR3 length is 15 residues. Germline V gene sequence: CDR1 LGHNA, CDR2 YSLEER. DNA for the CDR3: TGCGCCAGCAGCCAACTTCACAGAAACCAAGAGACCCAGTACTTC. Its protein is CASSQLHRNQETQYF.

V is TRBV6-5 and J is TRBJ1-4, with no clear D. This CDR3 is built from 15 residues. V was shortened by 5 bases and J by 1 base, with 11 bases between the two germline ends. Germline CDR1 and CDR2: MNHEY and SVGAGI. CDR3 sequence: CASSQNRRTNEKLFF. The CDR3 region has the DNA TGTGCCAGCAGTCAAAATCGTAGAACTAATGAAAAACTGTTTTTT.

The V call is TRBV7-9, the J call TRBJ1-4; no firm D call. The CDR3 runs 13 residues. Germline CDR1 is SEHNR and CDR2 is FQNEAQ (reference sequence). V was pared by 5 bases and J by 5 bases, with 9 bases between. The CDR3 coding sequence is TGTGCCAGCAGCCGTGGGCAAAATGAAAAACTGTTTTTT. Its translation: CASSRGQNEKLFF.

The chain combines TRBV7-9 with TRBJ1-3; possible D gene TRBD1, 5 bases. The CDR3 has 16 amino acids. Trimming left V 4 bases short and J 1 base short, with 14 bases between. CDR1 SEHNR and CDR2 FQNEAQ come from the germline V gene (reference sequence). CDR3 loop: CASSSTRGESGNTIYF. DNA for the CDR3: TGTGCCAGCAGCTCCACCCGGGGGGAATCTGGAAACACCATATATTTT.

Only a few counts were recorded for this clone. This chain links TRBV18 with TRBJ2-2; 7 bases line up with TRBD1. This CDR3 contains 15 residues. V lost 4 bases to trimming and J lost 1 base; unmatched junction nucleotides: 3. The germline V gene has CDR1 KGHSH and CDR2 LQKENI. CDR3: CASSQQGENTGELFF. The CDR3 region has the DNA TGTGCCAGCTCACAGCAGGGGGAGAACACCGGGGAGCTGTTTTTT.

This chain links TRBV7-9 with TRBJ1-2, with D possibly matching TRBD1 (6 bases). V lost 1 base and J lost 8, with 17 bases in between. Germline V gives CDR1 SEHNR, CDR2 FQNEAQ (reference sequence). There are 15 residues in the CDR3. CDR3 protein: CASSLGGGAVDGYTF. In nucleotides, the CDR3 is TGTGCCAGCAGCTTAGGTGGGGGCGCGGTGGACGGCTACACCTTC.

J is TRBJ2-5 and V is TRBV11-2; D is possibly TRBD1 (7 bases). V lost 5 bases, J lost 5 bases, and 18 bases lay in between. CDR1 SGHAT and CDR2 FQNNGV come from the germline V gene. The CDR3 is made up of 15 amino acids. The CDR3 bases are TGTGCCAGCAGCCCAAGACAGGGACTTAGGGAGACCCAGTACTTC. This translates into CASSPRQGLRETQYF.

V usage is TRBV5-1 and J usage is TRBJ2-2; the D gene is possibly TRBD1 (5 bases). Germline CDR1 reads SGHRS; CDR2 reads YFSETQ. The CDR3 runs to 15 residues. V gave up 3 bases and J gave up 8 bases, with 17 bases separating them. CDR3 protein: CASSYFSQGGGELFF. In DNA form, the CDR3 reads TGCGCCAGCAGCTATTTCTCGCAGGGCGGTGGGGAGCTGTTTTTT.

Turning to this clone: At one end, the junction sequence differs from germline, possibly due to a read error. The chain links TRBV7-7 to TRBJ2-7; TRBD1 matches at 11 bases. This CDR3 is 13 amino acids long. Germline values: CDR1 SSHAT, CDR2 FNYEAQ (reference sequence). CDR3 in amino acids: CASSAGQGGEQYF. The CDR3 coding sequence is TGTGCTAGCAGCGCGGGACAGGGGGGGGAGCAGTACTTC.

This chain joins TRBV12-3 or TRBV12-4 and TRBJ2-7; TRBD1 agrees at 8 bases. The CDR3 is 13 residues long. Losses at the gene ends were 5 bases for V and 8 bases for J; bases not matched to a gene: 8. The CDR3 region has the DNA TGTGCCAGCAGTCCTGGGACAGGAGGGCAGCAGTACTTC. Translated: CASSPGTGGQQYF.

This rearrangement joins TRBV6-6 to TRBJ1-4, with 10 nucleotides matching TRBD1. Germline V gene sequence: CDR1 MNHNY, CDR2 SVGAGI (reference sequence). The CDR3 spans 16 residues. V was clipped by 2 bases and J by 4 bases; unmatched bases: 4. The CDR3: CASSYGTGAFNEKLFF. CDR3 in DNA: TGTGCCAGCAGTTACGGGACAGGGGCGTTTAATGAAAAACTGTTTTTT.